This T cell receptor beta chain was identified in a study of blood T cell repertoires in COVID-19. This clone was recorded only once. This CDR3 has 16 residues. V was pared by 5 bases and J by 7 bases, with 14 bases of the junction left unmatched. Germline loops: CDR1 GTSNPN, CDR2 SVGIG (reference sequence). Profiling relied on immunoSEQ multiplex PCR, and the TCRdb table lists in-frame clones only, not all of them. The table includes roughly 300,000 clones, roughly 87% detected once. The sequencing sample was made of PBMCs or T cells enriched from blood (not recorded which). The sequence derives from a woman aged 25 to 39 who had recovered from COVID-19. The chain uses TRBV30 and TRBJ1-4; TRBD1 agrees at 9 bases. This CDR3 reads CAWALGTGLVSEKLFF. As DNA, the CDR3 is TGTGCCTGGGCCCTGGGGACAGGGCTCGTAAGTGAAAAACTGTTTTTT.